This TCR beta chain originates from a study of metastatic and nonmetastatic thyroid tumors. Study context: Repertoires from malignant and benign thyroid patients were compared across blood and tumor or nodule tissue.

The sample holds a few counts of this clone. None of the patients had undergone any treatment ahead of thyroid surgery. MiXCR was used by TCRdb to re-call the PCR reads. The sample has roughly 20,000 clones, around 40% seen once. This CDR3 comprises 14 residues. CDR1 and CDR2 from the germline V gene are MNHNS and SASEGT. Trimming took off 1 base at V and 2 bases at J, with 6 bases between the two ends. This TCR was sampled from a female donor with papillary thyroid cancer or a benign thyroid nodule (not recorded which). Some clones in this sample may be carry-over from other donors' samples. The chain is built from TRBV6-1 and TRBJ1-5, with a possible D match to TRBD1 (5 bases). Sequenced input: tumor tissue. The CDR3, as DNA: TGTGCCAGCAGTGAAGAGACAGGCAATCAGCCCCAGCATTTT. It specifies CASSEETGNQPQHF.